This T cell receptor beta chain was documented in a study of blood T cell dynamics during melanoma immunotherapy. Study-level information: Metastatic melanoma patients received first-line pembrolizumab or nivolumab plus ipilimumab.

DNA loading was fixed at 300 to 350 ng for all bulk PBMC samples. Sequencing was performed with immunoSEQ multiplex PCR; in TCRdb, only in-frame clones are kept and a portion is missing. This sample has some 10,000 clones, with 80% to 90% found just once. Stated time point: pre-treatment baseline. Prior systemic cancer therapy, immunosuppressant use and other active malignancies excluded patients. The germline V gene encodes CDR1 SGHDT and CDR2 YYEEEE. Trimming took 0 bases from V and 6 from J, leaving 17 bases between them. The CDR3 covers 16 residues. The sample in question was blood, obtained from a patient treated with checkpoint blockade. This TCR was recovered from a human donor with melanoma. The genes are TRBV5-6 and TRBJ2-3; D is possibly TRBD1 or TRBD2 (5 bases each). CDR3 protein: CASSLAGGREVDTQYF. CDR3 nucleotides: TGTGCCAGCAGCTTGGCTGGGGGACGAGAGGTGGATACGCAGTATTTT.